These 6 T cell receptor beta chains share one sample of origin, sequenced in a study of blood T cell repertoires in COVID-19. The repertoire was sequenced with immunoSEQ multiplex PCR; TCRdb's copy has only in-frame clones and lacks some. In the table there are approximately 320,000 clones, around 90% of which are singletons. The sequenced sample consisted of PBMCs or T cells enriched from blood (not recorded which). All receptors derive from a man between 60 and 70 years old who had recovered from COVID-19.

This clone has a single count. The chain has TRBV5-3 and TRBJ1-1; D is possibly TRBD1 (6 bases). TRBV5-3 is labeled an ORF, and its function is uncertain. V shed 1 base and J shed 4 bases, with 14 bases lying between them. The CDR3 is made up of 15 amino acids. The CDR3 spells CARSLLAGASTEAFF. DNA for the CDR3: TGTGCCAGAAGCTTGTTGGCGGGGGCGAGCACTGAAGCTTTCTTT.

The chain combines TRBV25-1 with TRBJ2-1; a weak D match, TRBD1 (7 bases). Trimming shortened V by 3 bases and J by 5 bases, and 11 bases separated the two germline ends. The CDR3 extends over 14 amino acids. From germline, CDR1 is MGHDK and CDR2 SYGVNS. CDR3 protein: CASSDRGTDNEQFF. The CDR3 DNA sequence: TGTGCCAGCAGTGACAGGGGGACTGACAATGAGCAGTTCTTC. The full variable domain, completed using reference TRBV25-1 and TRBJ2-1, is EADIYQTPRYLVIGTGKKITLECSQTMGHDKMYWYQQDPGMELHLIHYSYGVNSTEKGDLSSESTVSRIRTEHFPLTLESARPSHTSQYLCASSDRGTDNEQFFGPGTRLTVL.

The V gene is TRBV7-2, the J gene TRBJ1-5; D may be TRBD1 (6 bases). The germline V gene encodes CDR1 SGHTA and CDR2 FQGNSA. CDR3 length equals 15 residues. Trimming pared 5 bases from V and 7 bases from J, leaving 18 bases between. CDR3 nucleotide sequence: TGTGCCAGCAGCCAGGGGAGGGGGAGAGGGCAGCCCCAGCATTTT. This encodes CASSQGRGRGQPQHF.

V gene TRBV3-1 (or the pseudogene TRBV3-2) combines with J gene TRBJ2-7, with D uncertain. The CDR3 runs to 14 residues. V lost 0 bases and J lost 2, with 8 bases in between. From germline, CDR1 is LGHDT and CDR2 YNNKEL (reference sequence). For the CDR3, the DNA is TGTGCCAGCAGCCAAGACGTCGTTACCTACGAGCAGTACTTC. It encodes CASSQDVVTYEQYF.

The rearrangement uses TRBV11-2 and TRBJ2-7, with a possible D match to TRBD1 (6 bases). This CDR3 comprises 14 residues. V was cut by 4 bases and J by 5 bases, with 15 bases left in between. Germline V lookup: CDR1 SGHAT, CDR2 FQNNGV. The CDR3 DNA sequence: TGTGCCAGCAGCTCCTTACAGGGTTTTAACGAGCAGTACTTC. Amino acids: CASSSLQGFNEQYF.

V is TRBV5-4 and J is TRBJ2-5; TRBD2 might be the D (7 bases). Germline V lookup: CDR1 SGHNT, CDR2 YYREEE (reference sequence). This CDR3 is 14 amino acids long. V lost 4 bases and J 3 bases, leaving 13 bases between the germline ends. The CDR3 loop is CASSPTGREETQYF. DNA of the CDR3: TGTGCCAGCAGCCCTACAGGGAGGGAAGAGACCCAGTACTTC.